Below, 6 T cell receptor beta chains from the same sample are listed, as sequenced in a study of blood T cell repertoires in COVID-19. Data came from immunoSEQ multiplex PCR; TCRdb stores just in-frame clones and leaves some out. The sample has 110,000 to 150,000 clones; 80% to 90% are singletons. The sample comprised peripheral blood. The source of these receptors is a woman in her fifties or sixties with active COVID-19.

This clone showed up just a few times. V usage is TRBV19 and J usage is TRBJ2-7, with TRBD1 matching over 7 bases. The CDR3 runs 14 residues. Germline CDR1 LNHDA, CDR2 SQIVND (reference sequence). V lost 5 bases, J lost 0 bases, and 4 bases stayed unmatched. CDR3 in amino acids: CASSLRQGSYEQYF. DNA for the CDR3: TGTGCCAGTAGTCTCCGACAGGGCTCCTACGAGCAGTACTTC. The whole variable domain, remainder taken from reference TRBV19 and TRBJ2-7, is DGGITQSPKYLFRKEGQNVTLSCEQNLNHDAMYWYRQDPGQGLRLIYYSQIVNDFQKGDIAEGYSVSREKKESFPLTVTSAQKNPTAFYLCASSLRQGSYEQYFGPGTRLTVT.

The chain joins TRBV28 to TRBJ1-5; D is unclear. Germline V gene data show CDR1 as MDHEN and CDR2 as SYDVKM. V lost 6 bases and J lost 4, with 13 bases in between. The CDR3 contains 14 residues. In DNA form, the CDR3 reads TGTGCCAGCAGCGCTCCAGGTGGGAATCAGCCCCAGCATTTT. Its translation: CASSAPGGNQPQHF.

This chain links TRBV7-9 with TRBJ1-5, with D possibly matching TRBD1 (5 bases). The CDR3 has 17 residues. Germline CDR1 SEHNR, CDR2 FQNEAQ (reference sequence). V shed 4 bases and J shed 1 base, with 17 bases lying between them. CDR3: CASSSWGGGRSNQPQHF. DNA for the CDR3: TGTGCCAGCAGCTCGTGGGGCGGGGGAAGAAGCAATCAGCCCCAGCATTTT. Full variable domain (remainder filled in from reference TRBV7-9 and TRBJ1-5): DTGVSQNPRHKITKRGQNVTFRCDPISEHNRLYWYRQTLGQGPEFLTYFQNEAQLEKSRLLSDRFSAERPKGSFSTLEIQRTEQGDSAMYLCASSSWGGGRSNQPQHFGDGTRLSIL.

The chain is built from TRBV7-9 and TRBJ1-1, with 8 bases lining up with TRBD1. Germline-derived CDR1 and CDR2 are SEHNR and FQNEAQ (reference sequence). This CDR3 has 15 residues. The V segment lost 5 bases and the J segment 0 bases; nucleotides outside the gene matches: 5. This chain's CDR3 is CASSPQTGVNTEAFF. The CDR3, as DNA: TGTGCCAGCAGCCCCCAGACAGGGGTGAACACTGAAGCTTTCTTT.

This clone came up once. This sequence joins TRBV7-3 and TRBJ2-7, with 9 bases that match TRBD1. From germline, CDR1 is SGHTA and CDR2 FQGTGA. The CDR3 length is 14 residues. V shed 5 bases and J 5 bases; nucleotides not matched to a gene: 7. CDR3 sequence reads: CASSPTGQGNEQYF. CDR3 DNA: TGTGCCAGCAGCCCGACGGGACAGGGCAACGAGCAGTACTTC.

The CDR3 DNA reads TGTGCCAGCAGTGAGAGAAACGTACGGAATCAGCCCCAGCATTTT. Protein: CASSERNVRNQPQHF. The rearrangement links TRBV6-1 to TRBJ1-5; unclear D gene. This CDR3 has 15 amino acids. Germline loops: CDR1 MNHNS, CDR2 SASEGT. With 3 bases removed from V and 4 bases from J, the gap between germline ends came to 13 bases.